This T cell receptor (beta chain) was recovered during a study of blood T cell repertoires in COVID-19. This CDR3 is built from 14 residues. This clone came up once. Per the original data handling: The assay estimated nucleated cells by amplifying reference gene primers. The repertoire was sequenced with immunoSEQ multiplex PCR; TCRdb's copy has only in-frame clones and lacks some. V, J and clone size reflect that table, while D and trimming were determined from the DNA. The repertoire consists of 150,000 to 200,000 clones, with around 74% occurring once and the leading ten covering 3%. The clonotype originates from a woman of 80 years or more with acute or convalescent COVID-19. The J gene is TRBJ1-6, the V gene TRBV21-1. TRBV21-1 is termed a pseudogene. Sequencing used peripheral blood. The CDR3 DNA follows: TGTGCCAGCACACAATTTCGGCGGGGTTCACCCCTCCACTTT. It specifies CASTQFRRGSPLHF.